This T cell receptor (beta chain) was sequenced for a study of beta chain features in type 1 diabetes. CDR1 and CDR2 (germline): SGHAT, FQNNGV. This CDR3 region has 18 residues. The V and J ends lost 1 base and 0 bases respectively, with 16 bases between them. The authors reverse transcribed all of the isolated RNA, so sequencing captured expressed TCRB transcripts. Only in-frame clones appear in the TCRdb table, and some are missing; sequencing was by immunoSEQ multiplex PCR. The data contain a few hundred thousand clones, approximately 15% of them seen just once; the ten biggest clones take up 6.7%.

The origin of this receptor is a man under 40 in good health. What was sequenced was central memory CD4+ T cells from blood. The chain employs TRBV11-2 and TRBJ2-4; D might be TRBD2 (6 bases). The CDR3 reads CASSLGGWGVIAKNIQYF. DNA of the CDR3: TGTGCCAGCAGCTTAGGCGGGTGGGGGGTAATAGCCAAAAACATTCAGTACTTC.